This TCR beta chain appears in the sequencing data of a study of CD8 T cells in Susac syndrome. After extraction with the RNeasy kit, roughly 0.5 to 1 ug of the RNA was reverse transcribed using random hexamers. Each CDR3 protein is one row after TCRdb ran MiXCR on the immunoSEQ multiplex PCR reads. The table has some 150,000 distinct CDR3 sequences, about 94% seen once. This CDR3 is built from 17 residues. Per the germline V gene, CDR1 is SEHNR and CDR2 is FQNEAQ (reference sequence). J gave up 2 bases and V 4 bases, and 5 bases lay outside the gene matches. This chain joins TRBV7-9 and TRBJ2-3; 14 positions agree with TRBD2. The clonotype comes from a human donor with multiple sclerosis. Source material: CD8+ T cells from PBMCs. Written as DNA, the CDR3 is TGTGCCAGCAGCTGGACTAGCGGGGGGACGATCACAGATACGCAGTATTTT. Protein sequence: CASSWTSGGTITDTQYF.